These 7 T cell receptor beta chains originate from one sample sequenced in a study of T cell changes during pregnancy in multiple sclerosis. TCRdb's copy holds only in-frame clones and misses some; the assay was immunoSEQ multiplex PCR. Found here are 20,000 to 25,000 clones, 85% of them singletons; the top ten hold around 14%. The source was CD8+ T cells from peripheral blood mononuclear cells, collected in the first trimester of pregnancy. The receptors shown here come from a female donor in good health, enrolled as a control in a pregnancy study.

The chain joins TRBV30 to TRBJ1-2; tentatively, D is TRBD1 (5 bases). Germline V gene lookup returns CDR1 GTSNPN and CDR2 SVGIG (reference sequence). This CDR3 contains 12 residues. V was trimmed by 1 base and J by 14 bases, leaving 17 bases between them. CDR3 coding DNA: TGTGCCTGGAGTGCAGGGAGGGGCCGAAGAACCTTC. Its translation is CAWSAGRGRRTF.

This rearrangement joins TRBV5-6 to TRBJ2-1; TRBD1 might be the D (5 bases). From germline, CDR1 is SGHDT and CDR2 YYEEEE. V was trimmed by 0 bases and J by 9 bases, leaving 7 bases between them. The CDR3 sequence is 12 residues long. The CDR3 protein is CASSLGTFEQFF. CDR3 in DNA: TGTGCCAGCAGCTTGGGGACATTTGAGCAGTTCTTC.

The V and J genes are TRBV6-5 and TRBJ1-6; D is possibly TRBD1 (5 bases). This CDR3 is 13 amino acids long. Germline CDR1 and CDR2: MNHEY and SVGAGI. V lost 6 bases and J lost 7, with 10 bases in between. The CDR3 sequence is CASSPRQNSPLHF. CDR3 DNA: TGTGCCAGCAGCCCCCGACAGAATTCACCCCTCCACTTT.

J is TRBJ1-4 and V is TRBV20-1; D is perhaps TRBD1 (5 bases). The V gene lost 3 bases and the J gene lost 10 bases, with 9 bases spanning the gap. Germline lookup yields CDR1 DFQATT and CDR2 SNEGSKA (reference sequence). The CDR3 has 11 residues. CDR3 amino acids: CSARDQGKLFF. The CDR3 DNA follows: TGCAGTGCTAGGGACCAGGGAAAACTGTTTTTT.

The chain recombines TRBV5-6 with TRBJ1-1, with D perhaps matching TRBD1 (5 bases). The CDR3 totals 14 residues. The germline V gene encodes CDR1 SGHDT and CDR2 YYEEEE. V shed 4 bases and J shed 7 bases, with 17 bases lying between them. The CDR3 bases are TGTGCCAGCAGCGTGGACACCTCGAGGGATGAAGCTTTCTTT. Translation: CASSVDTSRDEAFF.

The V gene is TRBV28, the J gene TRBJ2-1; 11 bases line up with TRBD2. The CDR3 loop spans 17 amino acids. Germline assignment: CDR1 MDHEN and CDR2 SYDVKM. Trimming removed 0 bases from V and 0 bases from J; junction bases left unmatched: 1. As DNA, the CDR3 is TGTGCCAGCAGTTTATGGACTAGCGGGGACTCCTACAATGAGCAGTTCTTC. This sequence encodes CASSLWTSGDSYNEQFF. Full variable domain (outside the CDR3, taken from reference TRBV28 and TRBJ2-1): DVKVTQSSRYLVKRTGEKVFLECVQDMDHENMFWYRQDPGLGLRLIYFSYDVKMKEKGDIPEGYSVSREKKERFSLILESASTNQTSMYLCASSLWTSGDSYNEQFFGPGTRLTVL.

The CDR3 DNA sequence: TGTGCCAGCAGCTATCAGCGGGGGAAAACCTACGAGCAGTACTTC. This sequence encodes CASSYQRGKTYEQYF. The chain uses TRBV7-9 and TRBJ2-7, with 8 bases lining up with TRBD2. Germline lookup yields CDR1 SEHNR and CDR2 FQNEAQ (reference sequence). The CDR3 consists of 15 residues. The V segment lost 4 bases and the J segment 2 bases; nucleotides outside the gene matches: 7. The full variable domain, rest sourced from reference TRBV7-9 and TRBJ2-7, is DTGVSQNPRHKITKRGQNVTFRCDPISEHNRLYWYRQTLGQGPEFLTYFQNEAQLEKSRLLSDRFSAERPKGSFSTLEIQRTEQGDSAMYLCASSYQRGKTYEQYFGPGTRLTVT.